Below, 21 T cell receptor beta chains from the same sample are listed, as sequenced in a study of cytomegalovirus exposure and HLA in healthy donors. Both 60 Vbeta primers and 13 Jbeta primers went into the PCR. The protocol was immunoSEQ multiplex PCR, while the TCRdb copy is restricted to in-frame clones and leaves out a portion. Its listing shows 100,000 to 150,000 clones. The specimen was PBMCs. These receptors all come from a woman aged 40 to 50 in good health and CMV-seronegative.

The J gene is TRBJ2-1, the V gene TRBV10-3; 9 bases map to TRBD2. Trimming removed 2 bases from V and 5 bases from J; junction bases left unmatched: 1. Germline V gene sequence: CDR1 ENHRY, CDR2 SYGVKD. The CDR3 runs 14 residues. The CDR3 here is CAISEVAGDNEQFF. The CDR3 DNA is TGTGCCATCAGTGAGGTAGCGGGGGACAATGAGCAGTTCTTC.

The chain employs TRBV7-2 and TRBJ1-2; no firm D call. V was shortened by 1 base and J by 6 bases, with 12 bases between the two germline ends. CDR1 SGHTA and CDR2 FQGNSA come from the germline V gene. The CDR3 contains 14 residues. This CDR3 is CASSLGSRFHGYTF. The CDR3 DNA reads TGTGCCAGCAGCTTAGGGTCCAGGTTCCATGGCTACACCTTC.

V gene TRBV9 combines with J gene TRBJ1-3; D uncertain. Deletions cut 4 bases from V and 0 bases from J, with 14 bases between. Germline lookup yields CDR1 SGDLS and CDR2 YYNGEE. There are 16 residues in the CDR3. CDR3 amino acids: CASSPRTVGSGNTIYF. CDR3 nucleotide sequence: TGTGCCAGCAGCCCGAGGACTGTAGGCTCTGGAAACACCATATATTTT.

V usage is TRBV28 and J usage is TRBJ2-1; TRBD2 is a possible D gene (5 bases). The germline V gene has CDR1 MDHEN and CDR2 SYDVKM. V was clipped by 4 bases and J by 1 base, with 11 bases between them. CDR3 size: 15 residues. CDR3 in DNA: TGTGCCAGCAGTTCGGTCCCGGGGTCCTACAATGAGCAGTTCTTC. As protein: CASSSVPGSYNEQFF.

The rearrangement uses TRBV2 and TRBJ2-2; weak D call: TRBD2 (5 bases). Looked up from germline, CDR1 is SNHLY and CDR2 is FYNNEI. The V gene lost 4 bases and the J gene lost 4 bases, with 7 bases spanning the gap. This CDR3 has 13 residues. CDR3 in DNA: TGTGCCAGCAGTGTAAGCGGCACCGGGGAGCTGTTTTTT. Encoded protein: CASSVSGTGELFF.

This rearrangement joins TRBV19 to TRBJ1-1; D uncertain. The germline V gene encodes CDR1 LNHDA and CDR2 SQIVND (reference sequence). The CDR3 runs 13 residues. Between the trimmed V and J ends, which lost 9 bases and 5 bases, there was a span of 16 bases. CDR3 sequence (DNA): TGTGCCAGCAAATCCCCGGCGGGAACTGAAGCTTTCTTT. Its translation is CASKSPAGTEAFF.

As concerns this clone: The same CDR3 is also encoded by other DNA sequences in this sample. V and J are TRBV5-1 and TRBJ2-3; 9 nucleotides agree with TRBD1. The CDR3 covers 15 residues. CDR1 SGHRS and CDR2 YFSETQ come from the germline V gene. V shed 3 bases and J 4 bases; nucleotides not matched to a gene: 6. CDR3 amino acids: CASSSGTGRADTQYF. Written as DNA, the CDR3 is TGCGCCAGCAGCTCTGGGACAGGGAGAGCAGATACGCAGTATTTT.

V and J are TRBV13 and TRBJ2-5; tentatively, D is TRBD1 (6 bases). The J call is doubtful: the DNA matches TRBJ2-7 better. The CDR3 covers 12 residues. CDR1 and CDR2 from the germline V gene are PRHDT and FYEKMQ (reference sequence). The CDR3 nucleotides are TGTGCCAGCAGGACCCCAGGGGACGAGCAGTACTTC. Amino acid sequence: CASRTPGDEQYF.

The CDR3 reads CASSLQAGGETQYF. CDR3 in DNA: TGTGCCAGCAGCTTACAAGCGGGGGGGGAGACCCAGTACTTC. V is TRBV7-9 and J is TRBJ2-5; 10 nucleotides match TRBD2. Germline V gene lookup returns CDR1 SEHNR and CDR2 FQNEAQ (reference sequence). The CDR3 totals 14 residues. The J segment lost 5 bases and the V segment lost 2 bases, leaving 2 bases of the junction unmatched.

This chain links TRBV4-2 with TRBJ1-2; D possibly corresponds to TRBD1 (6 bases). Looked up from germline, CDR1 is LGHNA and CDR2 is YNFKEQ. V lost 1 base and J lost 5, with 14 bases in between. The CDR3 totals 15 residues. The CDR3 nucleotides read TGTGCCAGCAGCCAAGTATTCAGGGGCAGGTATGGCTACACCTTC. Amino acid sequence: CASSQVFRGRYGYTF.

The genes are TRBV5-1 and TRBJ2-7, with a tentative D call TRBD1 (6 bases). CDR3 size: 14 residues. The germline V and J ends were trimmed by 4 bases and 0 bases, with 11 bases remaining between them. Germline loops: CDR1 SGHRS, CDR2 YFSETQ. The CDR3 loop is CASSAQGSSYEQYF. As DNA, the CDR3 is TGCGCCAGCAGCGCGCAGGGGTCCTCCTACGAGCAGTACTTC.

The rearrangement links TRBV19 to TRBJ2-3, with D possibly being TRBD2 (6 bases). Germline CDR1 is LNHDA and CDR2 is SQIVND (reference sequence). V lost 10 bases to trimming and J lost 4 bases, with 21 bases between them. CDR3 length: 15 residues. CDR3 nucleotides: TGTGCCACCGGCCAACCGGGGGAGAGATCAGATACGCAGTATTTT. As protein: CATGQPGERSDTQYF. Combining the CDR3 with reference TRBV19 and TRBJ2-3 gives the whole variable domain DGGITQSPKYLFRKEGQNVTLSCEQNLNHDAMYWYRQDPGQGLRLIYYSQIVNDFQKGDIAEGYSVSREKKESFPLTVTSAQKNPTAFYLCATGQPGERSDTQYFGPGTRLTVL.

The gene calls are TRBV9 and TRBJ1-4; 9 positions agree with TRBD1. The junction had 9 bases not matched to a gene; V was cut back by 2 bases and J by 7 bases. CDR1 is SGDLS and CDR2 is YYNGEE in the germline V gene. The CDR3 is 16 residues long. In DNA, the CDR3 is TGTGCCAGCAGCGTCATCACCGGGACAGGGACTGAAAAACTGTTTTTT. It yields the protein CASSVITGTGTEKLFF.

This rearrangement joins TRBV11-1 to TRBJ2-3; a weak D match, TRBD2 (6 bases). The CDR3 is 15 residues long. Germline-derived CDR1 and CDR2 are SGHAT and FQDESV (reference sequence). V dropped 5 bases and J dropped 2 bases, with 14 bases sitting between them. CDR3 protein: CASSTSGTVTDTQYF. DNA for the CDR3: TGTGCCAGCAGCACCTCTGGGACTGTCACAGATACGCAGTATTTT.

The chain uses TRBV7-3 and TRBJ1-5, with 7 bases identical to TRBD1. The germline CDR1 and CDR2 sequences are SGHTA and FQGTGA. Trimming removed 5 bases from V and 3 bases from J; junction bases left unmatched: 4. This CDR3 comprises 14 residues. For the CDR3, the DNA is TGTGCCAGCAGCCCAGGACAGGCCAATCAGCCCCAGCATTTT. Protein product: CASSPGQANQPQHF.

The chain has TRBV11-3 and TRBJ2-1; D gene uncertain. The CDR3 spans 14 residues. Trimming removed 8 bases from V and 6 bases from J, with 17 bases in between. Germline V gene data show CDR1 as SGHNT and CDR2 as YENEEA. The CDR3 here is CASSDSGLGNEQFF. The CDR3 DNA reads TGTGCCAGCTCCGATTCGGGTTTAGGCAATGAGCAGTTCTTC.

The V call is TRBV9, the J call TRBJ2-5; 7 bases fit TRBD1. Germline assignment: CDR1 SGDLS and CDR2 YYNGEE. The CDR3 totals 14 residues. Losses at the gene ends were 4 bases for V and 5 bases for J; bases not matched to a gene: 8. In nucleotides, the CDR3 is TGTGCCAGCAGCTTCCGGGACAGCGATGAGACCCAGTACTTC. This sequence encodes CASSFRDSDETQYF.

The chain is built from TRBV5-1 and TRBJ1-4, with 7 nucleotides matching TRBD1. The germline V gene has CDR1 SGHRS and CDR2 YFSETQ. Losses at the gene ends were 2 bases for V and 3 bases for J; bases not matched to a gene: 4. CDR3 length equals 15 residues. CDR3 in amino acids: CASSLAGTANEKLFF. The DNA of the CDR3 is TGCGCCAGCAGCTTAGCAGGGACAGCTAATGAAAAACTGTTTTTT.

The gene calls are TRBV12-5 and TRBJ2-1; 7 bases align to TRBD1. CDR1 is LGHNT and CDR2 is FRNRAP in the germline V gene. This CDR3 region has 14 residues. V shed 6 bases and J 3 bases; nucleotides not matched to a gene: 5. The CDR3 region is CASGPGQSYNEQFF. The CDR3 region has the DNA TGTGCTAGTGGCCCGGGACAGAGCTACAATGAGCAGTTCTTC.

Judged by frequency, this clone is medium-sized. The V call is TRBV7-6, the J call TRBJ1-1, with no clear D. CDR3 size: 13 residues. V lost 5 bases, J lost 8 bases, and 15 bases lay in between. Germline values: CDR1 SGHVS, CDR2 FNYEAQ. The CDR3 coding sequence is TGTGCCAGCAGCCCCTCGAGGGTAGGGGAAGCTTTCTTT. It is translated as CASSPSRVGEAFF.

V is TRBV15 and J is TRBJ2-3; perhaps TRBD2 as D (5 bases). Germline V gene data show CDR1 as LNHNV and CDR2 as YYDKDF (reference sequence). The CDR3 is 16 amino acids. Trimming took off 5 bases at V and 0 bases at J, with 15 bases between the two ends. DNA for the CDR3: TGTGCCACCAGCGGGAGATGGGTAATTAGCACAGATACGCAGTATTTT. It is translated as CATSGRWVISTDTQYF.